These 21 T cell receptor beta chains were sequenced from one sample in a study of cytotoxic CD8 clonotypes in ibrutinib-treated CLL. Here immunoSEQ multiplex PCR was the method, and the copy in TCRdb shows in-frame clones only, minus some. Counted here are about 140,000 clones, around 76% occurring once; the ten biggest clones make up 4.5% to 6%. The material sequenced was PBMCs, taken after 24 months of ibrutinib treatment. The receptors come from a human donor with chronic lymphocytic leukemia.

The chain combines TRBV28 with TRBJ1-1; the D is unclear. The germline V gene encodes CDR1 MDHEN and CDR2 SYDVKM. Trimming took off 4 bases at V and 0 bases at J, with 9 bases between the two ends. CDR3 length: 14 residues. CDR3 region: CASSWEDMNTEAFF. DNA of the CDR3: TGTGCCAGCAGTTGGGAGGATATGAACACTGAAGCTTTCTTT.

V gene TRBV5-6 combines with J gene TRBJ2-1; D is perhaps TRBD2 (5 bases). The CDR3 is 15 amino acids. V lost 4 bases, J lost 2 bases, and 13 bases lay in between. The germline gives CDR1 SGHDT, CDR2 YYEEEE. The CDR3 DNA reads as TGTGCCAGCAGCCCCGGACTGAAAACCTACAATGAGCAGTTCTTC. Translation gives CASSPGLKTYNEQFF. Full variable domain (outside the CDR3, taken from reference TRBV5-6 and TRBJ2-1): DAGVTQSPTHLIKTRGQQVTLRCSPKSGHDTVSWYQQALGQGPQFIFQYYEEEERQRGNFPDRFSGHQFPNYSSELNVNALLLGDSALYLCASSPGLKTYNEQFFGPGTRLTVL.

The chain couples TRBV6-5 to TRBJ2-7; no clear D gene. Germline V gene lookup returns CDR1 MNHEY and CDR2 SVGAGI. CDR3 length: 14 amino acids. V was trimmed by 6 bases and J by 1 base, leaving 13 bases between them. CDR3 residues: CASRDAGASYEQYF. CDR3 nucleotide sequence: TGTGCCAGCAGGGACGCAGGCGCTTCCTACGAGCAGTACTTC.

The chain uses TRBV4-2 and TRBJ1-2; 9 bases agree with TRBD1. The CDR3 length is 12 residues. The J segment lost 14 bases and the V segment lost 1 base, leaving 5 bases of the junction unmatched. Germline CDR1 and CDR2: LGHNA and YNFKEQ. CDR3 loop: CASSQGDRVGTF. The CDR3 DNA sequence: TGTGCCAGCAGCCAAGGGGACAGGGTAGGGACCTTC.

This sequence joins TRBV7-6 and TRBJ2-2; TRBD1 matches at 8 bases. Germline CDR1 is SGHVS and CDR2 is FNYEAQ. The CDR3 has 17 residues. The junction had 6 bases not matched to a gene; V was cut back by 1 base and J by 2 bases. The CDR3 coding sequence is TGTGCCAGCAGCTTAGAGCCAGGACAGGGCAACACCGGGGAGCTGTTTTTT. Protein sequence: CASSLEPGQGNTGELFF.

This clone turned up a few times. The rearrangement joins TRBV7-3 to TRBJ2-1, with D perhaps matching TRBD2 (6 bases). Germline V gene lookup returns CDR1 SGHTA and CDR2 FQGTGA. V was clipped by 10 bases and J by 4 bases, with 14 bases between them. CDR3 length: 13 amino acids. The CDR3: CAITGTPYNEQFF. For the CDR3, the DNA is TGTGCCATAACCGGGACTCCTTACAATGAGCAGTTCTTC.

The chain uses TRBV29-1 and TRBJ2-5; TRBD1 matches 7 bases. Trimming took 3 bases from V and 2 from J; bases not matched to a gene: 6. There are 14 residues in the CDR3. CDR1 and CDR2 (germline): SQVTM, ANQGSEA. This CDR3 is CSVEGDSQQETQYF. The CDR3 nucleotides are TGCAGCGTTGAGGGGGACAGCCAACAAGAGACCCAGTACTTC. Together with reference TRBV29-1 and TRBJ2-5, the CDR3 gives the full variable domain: SAVISQKPSRDICQRGTSLTIQCQVDSQVTMMFWYRQQPGQSLTLIATANQGSEATYESGFVIDKFPISRPNLTFSTLTVSNMSPEDSSIYLCSVEGDSQQETQYFGPGTRLLVL.

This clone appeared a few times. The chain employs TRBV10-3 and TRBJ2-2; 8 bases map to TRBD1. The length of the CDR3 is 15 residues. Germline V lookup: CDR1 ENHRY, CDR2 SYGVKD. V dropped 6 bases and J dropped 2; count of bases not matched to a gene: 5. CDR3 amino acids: CAISPGQDNTGELFF. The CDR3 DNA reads TGTGCCATCAGCCCGGGACAGGATAACACCGGGGAGCTGTTTTTT.

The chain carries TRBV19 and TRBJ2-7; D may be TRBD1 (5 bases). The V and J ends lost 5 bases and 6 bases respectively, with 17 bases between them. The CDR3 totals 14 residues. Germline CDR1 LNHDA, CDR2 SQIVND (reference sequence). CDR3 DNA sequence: TGTGCCAGTAGTCCCGGACACGCCGTGGCCGAGCAGTACTTC. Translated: CASSPGHAVAEQYF.

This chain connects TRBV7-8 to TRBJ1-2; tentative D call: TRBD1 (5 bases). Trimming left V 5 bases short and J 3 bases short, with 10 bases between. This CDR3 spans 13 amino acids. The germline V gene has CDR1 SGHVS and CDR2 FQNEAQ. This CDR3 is CASSGGTHYGYTF. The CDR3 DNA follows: TGTGCCAGCAGCGGGGGGACTCACTATGGCTACACCTTC.

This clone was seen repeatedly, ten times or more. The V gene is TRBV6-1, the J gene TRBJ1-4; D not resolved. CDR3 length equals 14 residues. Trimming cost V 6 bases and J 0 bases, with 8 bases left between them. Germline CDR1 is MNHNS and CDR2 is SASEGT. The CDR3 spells CASSFLTTNEKLFF. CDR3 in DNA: TGTGCCAGCAGCTTTCTAACAACTAATGAAAAACTGTTTTTT.

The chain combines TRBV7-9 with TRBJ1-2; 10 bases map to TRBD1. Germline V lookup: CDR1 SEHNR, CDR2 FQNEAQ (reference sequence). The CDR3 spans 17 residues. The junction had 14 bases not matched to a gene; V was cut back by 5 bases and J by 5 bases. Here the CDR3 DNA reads TGTGCCAGCAGCCGCGGCGGGGACAGGGGAGGGTTATATGGCTACACCTTC. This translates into CASSRGGDRGGLYGYTF.

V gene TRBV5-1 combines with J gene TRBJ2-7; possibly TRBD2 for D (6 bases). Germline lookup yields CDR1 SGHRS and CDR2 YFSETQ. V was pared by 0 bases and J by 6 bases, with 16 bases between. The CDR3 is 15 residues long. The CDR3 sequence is CASSLAGTAVREQYF. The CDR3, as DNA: TGCGCCAGCAGCTTGGCCGGGACTGCGGTCCGCGAGCAGTACTTC.

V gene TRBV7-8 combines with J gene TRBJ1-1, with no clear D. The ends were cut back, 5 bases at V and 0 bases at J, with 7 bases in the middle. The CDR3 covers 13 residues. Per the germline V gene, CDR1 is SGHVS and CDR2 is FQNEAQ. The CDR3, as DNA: TGTGCCAGCAGCACCACCCTGAACACTGAAGCTTTCTTT. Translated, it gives CASSTTLNTEAFF.

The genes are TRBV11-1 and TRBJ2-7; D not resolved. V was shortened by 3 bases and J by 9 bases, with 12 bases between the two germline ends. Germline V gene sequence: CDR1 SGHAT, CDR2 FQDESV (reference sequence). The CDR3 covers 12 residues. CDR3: CASSLTRTGQYF. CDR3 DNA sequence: TGTGCCAGCAGCTTGACCAGGACCGGGCAGTACTTC.

CDR3 region: CASSFSTSAAYEQYF. CDR3 nucleotide sequence: TGTGCCAGCAGTTTCTCCACTAGCGCCGCCTACGAGCAGTACTTC. The J gene is TRBJ2-7, the V gene TRBV28; 7 bases line up with TRBD2. V lost 3 bases and J lost 2; bases outside the gene matches: 7. This CDR3 region has 15 residues. Germline CDR1 is MDHEN and CDR2 is SYDVKM.

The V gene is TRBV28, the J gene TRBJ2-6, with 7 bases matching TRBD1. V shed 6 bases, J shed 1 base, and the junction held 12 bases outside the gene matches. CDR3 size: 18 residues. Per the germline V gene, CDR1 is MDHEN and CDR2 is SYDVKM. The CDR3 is CASSFRGSPLSGANVLTF. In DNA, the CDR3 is TGTGCCAGCAGCTTCAGGGGGTCTCCCTTGTCTGGGGCCAACGTCCTGACTTTC.

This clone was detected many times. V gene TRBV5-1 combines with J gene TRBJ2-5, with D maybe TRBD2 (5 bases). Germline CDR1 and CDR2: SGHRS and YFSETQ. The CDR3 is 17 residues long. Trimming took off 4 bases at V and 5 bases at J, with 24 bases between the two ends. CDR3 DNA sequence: TGCGCCAGCAGCCCCGCCCGGGTTGCGGGCTTGGGGGAGACCCAGTACTTC. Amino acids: CASSPARVAGLGETQYF. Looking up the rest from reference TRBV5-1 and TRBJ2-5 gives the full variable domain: KAGVTQTPRYLIKTRGQQVTLSCSPISGHRSVSWYQQTPGQGLQFLFEYFSETQRNKGNFPGRFSGRQFSNSRSEMNVSTLELGDSALYLCASSPARVAGLGETQYFGPGTRLLVL.

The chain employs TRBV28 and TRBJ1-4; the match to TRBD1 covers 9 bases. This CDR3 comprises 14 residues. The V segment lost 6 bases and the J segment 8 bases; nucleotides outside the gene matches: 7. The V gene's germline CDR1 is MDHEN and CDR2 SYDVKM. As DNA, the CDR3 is TGTGCCAGCAGCCGACAGGGGGAGTGGGAAAAACTGTTTTTT. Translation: CASSRQGEWEKLFF.

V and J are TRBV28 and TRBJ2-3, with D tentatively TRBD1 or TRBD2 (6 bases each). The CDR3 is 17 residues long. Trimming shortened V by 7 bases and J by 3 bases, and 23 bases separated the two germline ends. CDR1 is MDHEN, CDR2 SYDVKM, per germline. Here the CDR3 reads CASTEASSRGVTDTQYF. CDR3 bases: TGTGCCAGCACCGAGGCATCTTCGAGGGGGGTAACAGATACGCAGTATTTT.

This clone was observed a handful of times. CDR3: CASSFPSSYEQYF. The CDR3 coding sequence is TGTGCCAGCAGCTTCCCGAGCTCCTACGAGCAGTACTTC. The chain couples TRBV11-1 to TRBJ2-7; D unclear. Germline V gene lookup returns CDR1 SGHAT and CDR2 FQDESV (reference sequence). Trimming removed 3 bases at V and 0 bases at J, with 6 bases between. This CDR3 spans 13 amino acids.